This T cell receptor (beta chain) was recorded in a study of PD-1 blockade in classical Hodgkin lymphoma (dated by TCRdb to the early 2020s). With respect to the entire study: Nivolumab dosing was 3 mg/kg intravenously every 2 weeks, continuing until either disease progression or unacceptable toxicity. The study used TCR beta sequencing and CyTOF to define a peripheral blood immune signature of response to PD-1 blockade in classical Hodgkin lymphoma. The full study reports these points: CD4+ but not CD8+ TCR diversity rose significantly by C4D1 (p=0.0027 vs p=0.16), most apparent in complete responders (p=0.02). Baseline diversity similar to that of newly diagnosed patients was observed in trial patients achieving complete response, whereas significantly lower diversity was observed in partial responders and progressors. Patients starting nivolumab less than 1 year after ASCT had lower diversity and were excluded from later analyses to avoid confounding by immune reconstitution. The study was restricted to a single clinical trial cohort, and the causes of repertoire differences, possibly disease activity or prior therapy, were left undefined. Baseline TCR diversity was reported as lower in newly diagnosed patients than in healthy donors, and lower still in relapsed/refractory patients.

Sequences SEHNR (CDR1) and FQNEAQ (CDR2) are obtained from the germline V gene (reference sequence). V sheds 7 bases and J sheds 5 bases, leaving 14 bases between their ends. From the cysteine up to the phenylalanine, the CDR3 has a length of 13 residues. The retained sequence is limited to the CDR3, 39 bases, with the frame set at the first base. The intended sense of this specimen's time point label: cycle 1 day 1 (C1D1), immediately before nivolumab initiation. Relapse after autologous stem cell transplantation had occurred in all trial patients, and cohorts A, B and C were distinguished by prior brentuximab vedotin exposure. The trial cohort comprised 56 patients with relapsed/refractory classical Hodgkin lymphoma whose best overall responses were complete response, partial response or progressive disease. Trial patients were treated with single-agent nivolumab in the multi-cohort phase II CheckMate 205 trial. An independent review committee assessed best overall response using the 2007 International Working Group response criteria. Trial PBMCs were collected just before the start of nivolumab (C1D1) and during therapy at cycle 2 day 1 and cycle 4 day 1. Peripheral blood was collected in 8 mL Vacutainer Cell Preparation Tubes, from which PBMCs were isolated by centrifugation and then cryopreserved.

The Qiagen DNeasy kit was used to extract genomic DNA from unsorted PBMCs and from the negatively selected CD4+ and CD8+ fractions. TCR beta CDR3 regions were amplified by immunoSEQ multiplex PCR using primers annealing to V and J segments. Amplification bias was minimized using a synthetic immune receptor repertoire, and residual bias was removed computationally after sequencing. As for the original processing: Custom Python scripts were used to quantify repertoire diversity as the Shannon entropy index. The unsorted, CD4+ and CD8+ repertoires were each analyzed separately, with the exception of combined analyses, where CD4+ and CD8+ sequences were merged in silico. Clonal expansion was defined as a frequency increase of at least 2-fold after treatment compared with C1D1, and clones undetected at baseline were assigned a pseudocount of 0.5. Singleton clones were defined as clones with 0 or 1 copy at C1D1, and non-singleton clones were defined as clones with 2 or more copies. Clones expanded in unsorted samples were assigned a CD4+, CD8+ or unknown annotation through matching of protein sequences in sorted samples from the same patient. Diversity changes from C1D1 to C4D1 were tested in paired samples using Wilcoxon tests. Entries here come from immuneACCESS through TCRdb and include only in-frame sequences with V and J called. Some clones fail to appear in such tables; in the studies checked, an unresolved V gene covers under half of the shortfall, and the cause of the remainder is unknown. V, J and clone size derive from that table, while D and trimming were established from the DNA sequence. The sample contains fewer than 65,000 clones, around 90% of them found a single time. Of the sample, 9.7% falls within the top ten clones.

This clone was found a few times. The antigen it binds to is not known. Base qualities were left out, and no much larger clone turns up one base away. Rearrangement joined TRBV7-9 to TRBJ1-1, with the D gene call left open. The TCR sequence derives from a human donor with classical Hodgkin lymphoma. The sequences come from peripheral blood mononuclear cells (PBMCs), collected at baseline. The DNA sequence is TGTGCCAGCATTCGTCCAGCGGGGACTGAAGCTTTCTTT. Its coded protein is CASIRPAGTEAFF.